This is a list of T cell receptor beta chains from one sample in a study of CD8+CD57+ T cells in acquired aplastic anemia. TCRdb re-derived calls from the reads in MiXCR, one entry per CDR3 protein. Seen here are 40,000 to 45,000 distinct CDR3 sequences, 65% to 70% observed once, and the top ten hold 20% to 30%. The sequencing input was sorted CD4+, CD8+, or CD8+CD57+ T cells (not recorded which) from PBMCs. The source is a human donor in good health, serving as a control. Both conserved end residues are part of each CDR3. The D gene is left open where the match is weak. Rows give clone size only sometimes, using once, few, many, or a class for an expanded clone.

CDR3 length: 11
clone size: once
D gene: NA
J gene: TRBJ1-1
V gene: TRBV2
CDR3 protein: CASSEDRRAFF

CDR3 length: 11
clone size: few
D gene: NA
J gene: TRBJ2-3
V gene: TRBV10-2
CDR3 protein: CASKASYTQYF

CDR3 length: 15
clone size: NA
D gene: TRBD1
J gene: TRBJ1-6
V gene: TRBV25-1
CDR3 protein: CASSESDRGNSPLHF

CDR3 length: 15
clone size: few
D gene: NA
J gene: TRBJ2-5
V gene: TRBV7-6
CDR3 protein: CASSKRQIYRETQYF

CDR3 length: 16
clone size: NA
D gene: TRBD2
J gene: TRBJ2-7
V gene: TRBV7-8
CDR3 protein: CASSLATRGVSYEQYF

CDR3 length: 14
clone size: medium-sized
D gene: NA
J gene: TRBJ2-7
V gene: TRBV19
CDR3 protein: CASSPREQTYEQYF

CDR3 length: 16
clone size: NA
D gene: TRBD1
J gene: TRBJ2-1
V gene: TRBV4-2
CDR3 protein: CASSVGVGQGHNEQFF

CDR3 length: 15
clone size: NA
D gene: TRBD2
J gene: TRBJ2-5
V gene: TRBV15
CDR3 protein: CATSRAGLFGGAQYF

CDR3 length: 13
clone size: NA
D gene: NA
J gene: TRBJ2-7
V gene: TRBV7-9
CDR3 protein: CASSPRDFYEQYF

CDR3 length: 11
clone size: NA
D gene: NA
J gene: TRBJ2-1
V gene: TRBV29-1
CDR3 protein: CSGGIGNEQFF

CDR3 length: 15
clone size: NA
D gene: NA
J gene: TRBJ1-6
V gene: TRBV7-2
CDR3 protein: CASSPLNSYNSPLHF

CDR3 length: 14
clone size: NA
D gene: NA
J gene: TRBJ2-7
V gene: TRBV2
CDR3 protein: CASTQGQGRYEQYF

CDR3 length: 11
clone size: NA
D gene: NA
J gene: TRBJ1-1
V gene: TRBV2
CDR3 protein: CASSEEVEAFF

CDR3 length: 13
clone size: few
D gene: NA
J gene: TRBJ1-6
V gene: TRBV10-3
CDR3 protein: CAISESSGSPLHF

CDR3 length: 16
clone size: NA
D gene: TRBD2
J gene: TRBJ2-5
V gene: TRBV9
CDR3 protein: CASSVQSGGAHETQYF

CDR3 length: 12
clone size: NA
D gene: TRBD1
J gene: TRBJ1-2
V gene: TRBV20-1
CDR3 protein: CSASGQGCGYTF

CDR3 length: 13
clone size: many
D gene: TRBD2
J gene: TRBJ2-7
V gene: TRBV20-1
CDR3 protein: CNASGTSDYEQYF

CDR3 length: 15
clone size: NA
D gene: TRBD1
J gene: TRBJ2-2
V gene: TRBV5-6
CDR3 protein: CASSLTGVRTGELFF

CDR3 length: 15
clone size: NA
D gene: TRBD2
J gene: TRBJ2-3
V gene: TRBV7-3
CDR3 protein: CASSSSGGRSDTQYF

CDR3 length: 16
clone size: NA
D gene: TRBD1
J gene: TRBJ2-6
V gene: TRBV5-1
CDR3 protein: CASSLWTGSGANVLTF

CDR3 length: 14
clone size: NA
D gene: NA
J gene: TRBJ2-7
V gene: TRBV11-2
CDR3 protein: CASSPEGDDHEQYF

CDR3 length: 14
clone size: NA
D gene: TRBD2
J gene: TRBJ2-7
V gene: TRBV10-2
CDR3 protein: CASSELAGNYEQYF

CDR3 length: 12
clone size: once
D gene: NA
J gene: TRBJ2-3
V gene: TRBV7-2
CDR3 protein: CASSLTENTQYF

CDR3 length: 15
clone size: many
D gene: NA
J gene: TRBJ2-2
V gene: TRBV9
CDR3 protein: CASSEGQHNTGELFF

CDR3 length: 16
clone size: NA
D gene: TRBD2
J gene: TRBJ2-1
V gene: TRBV29-1
CDR3 protein: CSVEAPTSGGVNEQFF

CDR3 length: 12
clone size: NA
D gene: NA
J gene: TRBJ1-2
V gene: TRBV10-3
CDR3 protein: CAISEGTYGYTF

CDR3 length: 14
clone size: NA
D gene: NA
J gene: TRBJ2-2
V gene: TRBV7-9
CDR3 protein: CASSSIEGYGELFF

CDR3 length: 17
clone size: NA
D gene: TRBD1
J gene: TRBJ1-5
V gene: TRBV19
CDR3 protein: CASSGGTGGWGNQPQHF

CDR3 length: 15
clone size: once
D gene: TRBD1
J gene: TRBJ2-7
V gene: TRBV7-8
CDR3 protein: CASSEGQGRSYEQYF

CDR3 length: 14
clone size: many
D gene: TRBD1
J gene: TRBJ1-4
V gene: TRBV12-3/TRBV12-4
CDR3 protein: CASSLGQDNEKLFF

CDR3 length: 14
clone size: NA
D gene: NA
J gene: TRBJ1-2
V gene: TRBV7-8
CDR3 protein: CASSSFGTDYGYTF

CDR3 length: 16
clone size: many
D gene: NA
J gene: TRBJ2-7
V gene: TRBV6-5
CDR3 protein: CASSYSGWGDSYEQYF

CDR3 length: 12
clone size: NA
D gene: NA
J gene: TRBJ1-2
V gene: TRBV13
CDR3 protein: CAGGGSERSYTF

CDR3 length: 13
clone size: NA
D gene: NA
J gene: TRBJ1-2
V gene: TRBV10-3
CDR3 protein: CAISGLGSYGYTF

CDR3 length: 12
clone size: few
D gene: NA
J gene: TRBJ1-1
V gene: TRBV2
CDR3 protein: CASSVTDTEAFF

CDR3 length: 12
clone size: medium-sized
D gene: NA
J gene: TRBJ2-2
V gene: TRBV7-3
CDR3 protein: CASSRNTGELFF

CDR3 length: 15
clone size: NA
D gene: NA
J gene: TRBJ2-7
V gene: TRBV24-1
CDR3 protein: CATSDADGSSYEQYF

CDR3 length: 14
clone size: NA
D gene: NA
J gene: TRBJ2-7
V gene: TRBV2
CDR3 protein: CASSLAGSSYEQYF

CDR3 length: 12
clone size: NA
D gene: TRBD1
J gene: TRBJ2-7
V gene: TRBV24-1
CDR3 protein: CAMEQGEYEQYF

CDR3 length: 14
clone size: many
D gene: NA
J gene: TRBJ2-1
V gene: TRBV7-8
CDR3 protein: CASSTLGPNNEQFF

CDR3 length: 14
clone size: NA
D gene: NA
J gene: TRBJ2-7
V gene: TRBV15
CDR3 protein: CATSRDTATYEQYF

CDR3 length: 11
clone size: NA
D gene: NA
J gene: TRBJ1-1
V gene: TRBV29-1
CDR3 protein: CSVKENTEAFF

CDR3 length: 12
clone size: NA
D gene: TRBD1
J gene: TRBJ1-4
V gene: TRBV10-3
CDR3 protein: CAIGDRNEKLFF

CDR3 length: 15
clone size: once
D gene: TRBD1
J gene: TRBJ2-7
V gene: TRBV5-4
CDR3 protein: CASSLGQGAACEQYF

CDR3 length: 14
clone size: few
D gene: TRBD1
J gene: TRBJ1-5
V gene: TRBV2
CDR3 protein: CASTREGGYQPQHF

CDR3 length: 14
clone size: many
D gene: NA
J gene: TRBJ1-1
V gene: TRBV7-9
CDR3 protein: CASSPRTANTEAFF

CDR3 length: 13
clone size: NA
D gene: NA
J gene: TRBJ2-5
V gene: TRBV7-8
CDR3 protein: CASSRRNQETQYF

CDR3 length: 14
clone size: many
D gene: TRBD1
J gene: TRBJ1-4
V gene: TRBV27
CDR3 protein: CASSRQGTREKLFF

CDR3 length: 14
clone size: medium-sized
D gene: NA
J gene: TRBJ1-2
V gene: TRBV2
CDR3 protein: CASMPGTVTGGYTF

CDR3 length: 12
clone size: NA
D gene: NA
J gene: TRBJ2-2
V gene: TRBV7-2
CDR3 protein: CASSYSTGELFF

CDR3 length: 15
clone size: NA
D gene: NA
J gene: TRBJ2-7
V gene: TRBV15
CDR3 protein: CATSSVSTGPYEQYF

CDR3 length: 16
clone size: NA
D gene: TRBD2
J gene: TRBJ2-1
V gene: TRBV27
CDR3 protein: CASSLSAGGPYNEQFF

CDR3 length: 14
clone size: NA
D gene: NA
J gene: TRBJ1-3
V gene: TRBV2
CDR3 protein: CASSEVTAGNTIYF

CDR3 length: 15
clone size: NA
D gene: NA
J gene: TRBJ1-5
V gene: TRBV24-1
CDR3 protein: CATSEPDGPNQPQHF

CDR3 length: 15
clone size: NA
D gene: TRBD2
J gene: TRBJ2-3
V gene: TRBV29-1
CDR3 protein: CSVAGLAGTTDTQYF

CDR3 length: 15
clone size: NA
D gene: TRBD1
J gene: TRBJ1-1
V gene: TRBV24-1
CDR3 protein: CATSDILQGDTEAFF

CDR3 length: 13
clone size: NA
D gene: NA
J gene: TRBJ2-5
V gene: TRBV7-2
CDR3 protein: CASSWGTQETQYF